What follows are 13 T cell receptor beta chains derived from one specimen sequenced in a study of blood T cell repertoires in COVID-19. Sequencing used immunoSEQ multiplex PCR; TCRdb keeps in-frame clones, though not all of them. The sample shows about 58,000 clones, around 85% of them seen only once. The specimen sequenced was peripheral blood. The receptor set was obtained from a woman aged 70-85 years with active COVID-19.

The CDR3 nucleotides read TGTGCCAGCAGGGGGACAGGGAAGGCCGGAAACACCATATATTTT. Encoded protein: CASRGTGKAGNTIYF. The chain links TRBV2 to TRBJ1-3; TRBD1 matches at 9 bases. Trimming at V came to 6 bases and at J to 4 bases, leaving 7 bases not matched to a gene. This CDR3 is built from 15 residues. Germline V gene sequence: CDR1 SNHLY, CDR2 FYNNEI.

The V call is TRBV5-1, the J call TRBJ2-3; TRBD2 is a possible D gene (5 bases). The CDR3 length is 15 residues. V was pared by 1 base and J by 2 bases, with 11 bases between. CDR1 is SGHRS, CDR2 YFSETQ, per germline. The CDR3 reads CASSLFRTPTDTQYF. CDR3 nucleotide sequence: TGCGCCAGCAGCTTGTTTCGGACTCCCACAGATACGCAGTATTTT.

V is TRBV9 and J is TRBJ1-3; D not certain. Trimming shortened V by 3 bases and J by 2 bases, and 9 bases separated the two germline ends. This CDR3 comprises 14 residues. The V gene's germline CDR1 is SGDLS and CDR2 YYNGEE. The chain's CDR3 is CASSAQTTGNTIYF. The CDR3 region has the DNA TGTGCCAGCAGCGCCCAGACTACTGGAAACACCATATATTTT.

J is TRBJ2-2 and V is TRBV2, with 10 bases lining up with TRBD2. This CDR3 contains 15 residues. In germline, CDR1 is SNHLY, CDR2 FYNNEI. With 1 base clipped from V and 8 bases from J, the junction kept 4 bases outside the gene matches. CDR3 protein: CASSEGLAGVGELFF. CDR3 nucleotides: TGTGCCAGCAGTGAAGGTCTAGCGGGAGTTGGGGAGCTGTTTTTT.

The V and J genes are TRBV18 and TRBJ2-7, with D possibly being TRBD1 (5 bases). The CDR3 totals 14 residues. Per the germline V gene, CDR1 is KGHSH and CDR2 is LQKENI. Trimming took 1 base from V and 3 from J, leaving 10 bases between them. The CDR3 spells CASSPQPGYYEQYF. The CDR3 bases are TGTGCCAGCTCACCACAGCCAGGGTACTACGAGCAGTACTTC.

The rearrangement links TRBV5-1 to TRBJ2-3; 9 nucleotides align to TRBD1. CDR1 is SGHRS and CDR2 is YFSETQ in the germline V gene. Trimming took 4 bases from V and 5 from J; bases not matched to a gene: 8. This CDR3 comprises 15 residues. The CDR3 region has the DNA TGCGCCAGCAGCACGACAGGGGGGAGGAAAGATACGCAGTATTTT. It specifies CASSTTGGRKDTQYF.

The chain links TRBV28 to TRBJ1-6; the D gene is possibly TRBD1 (6 bases). This CDR3 region has 16 residues. Germline V lookup: CDR1 MDHEN, CDR2 SYDVKM. Trimming stripped 3 bases from V and 5 bases from J, with 14 bases between. In nucleotides, the CDR3 is TGTGCCAGCAGTTTCCCGACAGGAACTCATAATTCACCCCTCCACTTT. Protein product: CASSFPTGTHNSPLHF.

A single count supports this clone. The chain carries TRBV5-1 and TRBJ2-3; 9 bases agree with TRBD2. This CDR3 region has 16 residues. Per germline, CDR1 SGHRS and CDR2 YFSETQ. Trimming removed 0 bases from V and 6 bases from J; junction bases left unmatched: 8. CDR3 DNA sequence: TGCGCCAGCAGCTTGGCGACTAGCGGTAAAGGGGATACGCAGTATTTT. Translating gives CASSLATSGKGDTQYF.

The gene calls are TRBV19 and TRBJ1-5; D is uncertain. This CDR3 has 15 amino acids. The V and J ends lost 5 bases and 0 bases respectively, with 11 bases between them. The germline gives CDR1 LNHDA, CDR2 SQIVND (reference sequence). CDR3 region: CASSPTVISNQPQHF. CDR3 DNA: TGTGCCAGTAGTCCCACAGTGATTAGCAATCAGCCCCAGCATTTT.

This clone was detected only once. The chain is built from TRBV7-7 and TRBJ2-3; 11 bases agree with TRBD2. There are 16 residues in the CDR3. Germline CDR1 is SSHAT and CDR2 is FNYEAQ (reference sequence). V was clipped by 5 bases and J by 0 bases; unmatched bases: 4. CDR3: CASSPGTSGSTDTQYF. The DNA for the CDR3 is TGTGCCAGCAGCCCAGGGACTAGCGGAAGCACAGATACGCAGTATTTT.

The rearrangement uses TRBV5-5 and TRBJ2-3, with D tentatively TRBD2 (5 bases). Germline V gene sequence: CDR1 SGHKS, CDR2 YYEKEE (reference sequence). Trimming left V 2 bases short and J 2 bases short, with 9 bases between. The length of the CDR3 is 14 residues. The CDR3 coding sequence is TGTGCCAGCAGCTTCACCGGGAACACAGATACGCAGTATTTT. Encoded protein: CASSFTGNTDTQYF.

The V call is TRBV6-4, the J call TRBJ1-1; no definite D call. From germline, CDR1 is MRHNA and CDR2 SNTAGT. Trimming removed 0 bases at V and 11 bases at J, with 16 bases between. The CDR3 covers 14 residues. The CDR3 spells CASSDSSRSPRAFF. The DNA for the CDR3 is TGTGCCAGCAGTGACTCGAGTCGGAGCCCTCGGGCTTTCTTT.

The chain carries TRBV24-1 and TRBJ2-2, with 8 nucleotides matching TRBD1. This CDR3 has 16 amino acids. J was trimmed by 2 bases and V by 3 bases; bases with no gene match: 4. Germline V gives CDR1 KGHDR, CDR2 SFDVKD. The CDR3 DNA reads as TGTGCCACCAGTGATCCCAGGGGGCGCAACACCGGGGAGCTGTTTTTT. It translates to CATSDPRGRNTGELFF.